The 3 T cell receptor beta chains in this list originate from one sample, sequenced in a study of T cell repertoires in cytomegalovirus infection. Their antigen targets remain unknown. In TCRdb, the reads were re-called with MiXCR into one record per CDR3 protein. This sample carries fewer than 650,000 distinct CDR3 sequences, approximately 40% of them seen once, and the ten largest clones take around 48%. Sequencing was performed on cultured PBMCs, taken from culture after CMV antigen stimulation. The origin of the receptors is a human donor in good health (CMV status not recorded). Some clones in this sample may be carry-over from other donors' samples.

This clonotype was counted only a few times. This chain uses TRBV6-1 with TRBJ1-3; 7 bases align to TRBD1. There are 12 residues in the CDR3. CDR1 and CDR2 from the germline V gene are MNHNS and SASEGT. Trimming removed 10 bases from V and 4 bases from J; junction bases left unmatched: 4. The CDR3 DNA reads TGTGCCACAACAGGGGCGGGAAACACCATATATTTT. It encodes CATTGAGNTIYF.

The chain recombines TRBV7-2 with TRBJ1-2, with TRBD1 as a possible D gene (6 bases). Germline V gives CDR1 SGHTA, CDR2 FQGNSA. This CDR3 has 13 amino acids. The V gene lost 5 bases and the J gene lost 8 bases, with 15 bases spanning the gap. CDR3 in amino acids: CASSIGGLNGYTF. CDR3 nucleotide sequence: TGTGCCAGCAGCATAGGGGGGTTGAACGGCTACACCTTC.

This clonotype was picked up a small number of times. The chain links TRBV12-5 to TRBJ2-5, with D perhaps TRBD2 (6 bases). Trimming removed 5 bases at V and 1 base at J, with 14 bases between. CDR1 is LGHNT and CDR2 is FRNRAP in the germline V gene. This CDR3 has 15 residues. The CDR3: CASGGEVLFQETQYF. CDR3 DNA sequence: TGTGCTAGTGGTGGGGAGGTACTGTTCCAAGAGACCCAGTACTTC.